This T cell receptor (beta chain) originates from a study of T cells in Graves' hyperthyroidism and ophthalmopathy. Study details: Before treatment of any kind, peripheral blood was taken at initial diagnosis. General study results and limits: Ophthalmopathy was separated from stable hyperthyroidism by a 13 V-J model.

There are many counts of this clonotype. Its cognate antigen is unknown. TCR beta CDR3 regions were amplified from RNA. Initially, a first-round RT-PCR of the TCR CDR3 employed the HTBI primer set. MiXCR was run by TCRdb on the multiplex PCR reads, yielding one entry per CDR3 protein. The table records 600,000 or so distinct CDR3 sequences, about 14% of them present only once. The junction had 6 bases not matched to a gene; V was cut back by 6 bases and J by 4 bases. The CDR3 is 13 amino acids. This clonotype was sampled from a woman younger than 35 with Graves' ophthalmopathy. The chain employs TRBV12-3 or TRBV12-4 and TRBJ2-7; 7 nucleotides line up with TRBD1. Sequences were obtained from blood. The CDR3 sequence: CASRGTESYEQYF. The CDR3 nucleotides are TGTGCCAGCAGGGGGACAGAATCATACGAGCAGTACTTC.